This T cell receptor beta chain was observed in a study of blood T cell repertoires in COVID-19. This clone was counted between two and nine times. The participants were between about 18 and 100 years old and came from 24 US areas. Assignments of participants to cohorts depended upon their own reported clinical history. Some clones are missing from TCRdb's copy, which holds only in-frame ones; the method was immunoSEQ multiplex PCR. The table has about 240,000 clones, more than 75% seen once. The CDR3 extends over 20 amino acids. Germline CDR1 reads LGHDT; CDR2 reads YNNKEL (reference sequence). The junction had 11 bases not matched to a gene; V was cut back by 3 bases and J by 0 bases.

V gene TRBV3-1 (or the pseudogene TRBV3-2) combines with J gene TRBJ2-1, with 13 bases aligning to TRBD2. The sequenced material came from PBMCs or T cells enriched from blood (not recorded which). This TCR was recovered from a woman aged 35 to 49 with acute COVID-19. This CDR3 reads CASSQELAGGPTFSYNEQFF. DNA of the CDR3: TGTGCCAGCAGCCAGGAACTAGCGGGAGGGCCTACTTTCTCCTACAATGAGCAGTTCTTC.